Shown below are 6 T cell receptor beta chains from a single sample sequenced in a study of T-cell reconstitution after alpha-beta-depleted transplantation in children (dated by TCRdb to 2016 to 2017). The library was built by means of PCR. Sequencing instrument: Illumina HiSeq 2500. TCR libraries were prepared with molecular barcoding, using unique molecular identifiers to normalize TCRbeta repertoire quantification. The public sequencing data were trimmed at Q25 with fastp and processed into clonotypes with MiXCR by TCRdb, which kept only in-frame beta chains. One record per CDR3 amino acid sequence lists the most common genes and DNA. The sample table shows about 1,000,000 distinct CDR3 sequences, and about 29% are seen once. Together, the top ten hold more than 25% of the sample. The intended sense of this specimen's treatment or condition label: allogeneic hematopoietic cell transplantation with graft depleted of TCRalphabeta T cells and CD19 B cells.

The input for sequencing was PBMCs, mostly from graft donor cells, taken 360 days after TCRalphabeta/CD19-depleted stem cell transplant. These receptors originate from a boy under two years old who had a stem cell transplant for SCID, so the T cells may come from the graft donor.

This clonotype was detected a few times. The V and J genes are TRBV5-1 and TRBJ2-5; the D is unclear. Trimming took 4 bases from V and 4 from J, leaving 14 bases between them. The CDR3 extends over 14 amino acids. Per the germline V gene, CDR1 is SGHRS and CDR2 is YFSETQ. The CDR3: CASSGSPMSETQYF. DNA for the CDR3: TGCGCCAGCAGCGGCTCCCCCATGTCAGAGACCCAGTACTTC.

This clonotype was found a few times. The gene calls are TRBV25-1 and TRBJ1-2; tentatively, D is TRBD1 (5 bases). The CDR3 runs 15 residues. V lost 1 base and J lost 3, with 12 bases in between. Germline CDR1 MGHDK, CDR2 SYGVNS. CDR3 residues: CASSEWGDGYYGYTF. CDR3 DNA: TGTGCCAGCAGTGAATGGGGGGACGGATACTATGGCTACACCTTC.

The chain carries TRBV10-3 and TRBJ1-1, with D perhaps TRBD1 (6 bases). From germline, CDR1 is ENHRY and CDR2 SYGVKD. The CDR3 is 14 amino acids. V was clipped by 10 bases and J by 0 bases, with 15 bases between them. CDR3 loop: CATQETGLNTEAFF. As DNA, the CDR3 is TGTGCCACCCAGGAAACAGGGCTGAACACTGAAGCTTTCTTT.

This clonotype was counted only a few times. Here the CDR3 reads CASSFTRGKAQYF. The DNA of the CDR3 is TGTGCCAGCAGTTTCACTAGGGGGAAGGCCCAGTACTTC. This chain connects TRBV12-3 or TRBV12-4 to TRBJ2-5; a possible D gene is TRBD1 (6 bases). There are 13 residues in the CDR3. Trimming removed 3 bases from V and 9 bases from J, with 14 bases in between.

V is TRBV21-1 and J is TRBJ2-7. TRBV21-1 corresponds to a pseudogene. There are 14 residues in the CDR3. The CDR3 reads CASSKCSDTYEQYF. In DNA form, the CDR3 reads TGTGCCAGCAGCAAATGTTCAGACACCTACGAGCAGTACTTC.

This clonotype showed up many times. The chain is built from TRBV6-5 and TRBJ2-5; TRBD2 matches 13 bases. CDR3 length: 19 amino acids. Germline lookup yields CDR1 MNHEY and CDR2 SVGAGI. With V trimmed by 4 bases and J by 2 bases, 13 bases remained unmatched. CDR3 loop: CASSSPRTSGGPIQETQYF. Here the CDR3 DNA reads TGTGCCAGCAGTTCCCCCAGGACTAGCGGGGGCCCTATACAAGAGACCCAGTACTTC.